The source of this T cell receptor (beta chain) is a study of blood T cell repertoires in COVID-19. About the research overall: There were acute and convalescent COVID-19 samples, and they came from the United States, Italy and Spain. PBMCs, B-cell-depleted T cells, or T cells provided the cDNA or gDNA that made up the material.

The CDR3 has 12 residues. Trimming removed 11 bases from V and 9 bases from J; junction bases left unmatched: 8. CDR1 is ENHRY, CDR2 SYGVKD, per germline. Per the original data handling: Reference gene primers were amplified, and this amplification served to estimate nucleated cell counts. The data were produced by immunoSEQ multiplex PCR, yet TCRdb's version contains in-frame clones alone and is incomplete. Clonal size and the V and J genes are those of that table, whereas D and trimming came from the DNA. This repertoire shows around 260,000 clones, around 84% found once; its top ten account for roughly 4%.

The V call is TRBV10-3, the J call TRBJ2-1, with TRBD2 matching over 9 bases. This TCR was sampled from a man in his sixties with acute or convalescent COVID-19. Input material: peripheral blood. CDR3 region: CAGGRALGEQFF. The CDR3 DNA reads as TGTGCCGGCGGGAGGGCCCTGGGTGAGCAGTTCTTC.